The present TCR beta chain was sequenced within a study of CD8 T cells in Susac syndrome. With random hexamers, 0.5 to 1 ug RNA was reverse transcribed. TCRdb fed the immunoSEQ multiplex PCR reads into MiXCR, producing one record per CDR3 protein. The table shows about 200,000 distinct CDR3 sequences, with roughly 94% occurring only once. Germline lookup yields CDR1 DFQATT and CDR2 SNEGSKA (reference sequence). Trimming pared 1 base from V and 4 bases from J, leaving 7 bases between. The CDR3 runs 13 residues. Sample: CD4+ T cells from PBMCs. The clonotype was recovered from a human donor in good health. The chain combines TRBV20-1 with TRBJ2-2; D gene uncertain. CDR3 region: CSARGRPTGELFF. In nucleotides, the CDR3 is TGCAGTGCTAGAGGGCGACCCACCGGGGAGCTGTTTTTT.